This paragraph reports one T cell receptor beta chain. The antigen remains unidentified. These data come from a study of T cells in localized non-small cell lung cancer. General study results and limits: A median of approximately 54 clones ranked among the top 100 in tumor appeared in adjacent lung. The greatest T cell clonality was found in uninvolved adjacent lung (higher than in tumor). Multi-region tumor sequencing was not done, so intratumor heterogeneity could not be excluded. In the blood, greater T cell density corresponded to longer overall survival.

The CDR3 is 16 residues long. Germline CDR1 and CDR2: LNHDA and SQIVND (reference sequence). Germline trimming cut 3 bases from V and 4 bases from J; bases unmatched to any gene: 11. The method was immunoSEQ multiplex PCR; TCRdb's version includes in-frame clones alone and lacks a portion of them. The data hold tens of thousands of clones, with 85% to 90% observed a single time. This chain uses TRBV19 with TRBJ1-2, with 7 bases identical to TRBD1. The clonotype originates from a woman between 35 and 70 years old with stage I lung adenocarcinoma. This specimen consisted of peripheral blood, obtained before any cancer treatment. The CDR3 DNA sequence: TGTGCCAGTAGTATTGGGAAGGGGGCTGGATCCTATGGCTACACCTTC. This encodes CASSIGKGAGSYGYTF.